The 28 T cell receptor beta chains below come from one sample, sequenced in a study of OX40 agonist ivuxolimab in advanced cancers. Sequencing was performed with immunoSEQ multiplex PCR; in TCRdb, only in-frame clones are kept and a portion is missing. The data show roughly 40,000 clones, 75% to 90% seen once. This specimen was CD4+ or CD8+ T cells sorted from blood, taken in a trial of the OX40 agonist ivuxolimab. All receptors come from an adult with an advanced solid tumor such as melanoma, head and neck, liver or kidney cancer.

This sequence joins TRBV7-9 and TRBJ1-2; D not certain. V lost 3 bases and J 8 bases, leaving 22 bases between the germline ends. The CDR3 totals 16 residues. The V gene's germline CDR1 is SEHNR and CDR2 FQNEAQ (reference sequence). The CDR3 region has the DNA TGTGCCAGCAGCTTGCTACCGGGCCAAGCCAAGATCGGCTACACCTTC. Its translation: CASSLLPGQAKIGYTF.

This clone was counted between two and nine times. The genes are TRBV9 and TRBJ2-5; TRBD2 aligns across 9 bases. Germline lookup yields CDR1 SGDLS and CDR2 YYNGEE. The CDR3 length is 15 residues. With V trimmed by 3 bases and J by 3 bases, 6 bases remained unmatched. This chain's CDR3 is CASSGSGRAKETQYF. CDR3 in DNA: TGTGCCAGCAGCGGTAGCGGGAGAGCGAAAGAGACCCAGTACTTC.

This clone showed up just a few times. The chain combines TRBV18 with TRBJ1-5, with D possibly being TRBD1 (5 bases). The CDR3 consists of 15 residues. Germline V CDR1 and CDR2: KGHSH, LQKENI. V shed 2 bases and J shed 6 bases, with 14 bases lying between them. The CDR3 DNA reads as TGTGCCAGCTCACCAGGAATGGGGGAGTCTCAGCCCCAGCATTTT. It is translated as CASSPGMGESQPQHF.

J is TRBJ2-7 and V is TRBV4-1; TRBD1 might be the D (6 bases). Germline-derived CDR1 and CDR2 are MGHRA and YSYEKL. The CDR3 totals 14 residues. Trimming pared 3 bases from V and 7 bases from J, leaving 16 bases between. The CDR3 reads CASSQLTGADEQYF. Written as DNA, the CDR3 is TGCGCCAGCAGCCAGTTGACAGGCGCGGATGAGCAGTACTTC.

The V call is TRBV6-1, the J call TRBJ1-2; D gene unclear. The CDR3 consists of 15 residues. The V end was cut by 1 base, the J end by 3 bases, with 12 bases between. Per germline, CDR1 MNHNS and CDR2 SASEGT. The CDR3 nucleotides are TGTGCCAGCAGTGAAGATTTGGGGTTGTACTATGGCTACACCTTC. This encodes CASSEDLGLYYGYTF.

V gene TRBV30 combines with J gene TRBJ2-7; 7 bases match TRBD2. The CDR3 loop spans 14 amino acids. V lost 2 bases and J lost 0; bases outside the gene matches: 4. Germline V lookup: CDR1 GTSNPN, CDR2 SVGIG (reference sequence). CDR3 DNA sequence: TGTGCCTGGAGTTTGGGACTACACTCCTACGAGCAGTACTTC. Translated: CAWSLGLHSYEQYF. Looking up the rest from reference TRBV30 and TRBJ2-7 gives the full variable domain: SQTIHQWPATLVQPVGSPLSLECTVEGTSNPNLYWYRQAAGRGLQLLFYSVGIGQISSEVPQNLSASRPQDRQFILSSKKLLLSDSGFYLCAWSLGLHSYEQYFGPGTRLTVT.

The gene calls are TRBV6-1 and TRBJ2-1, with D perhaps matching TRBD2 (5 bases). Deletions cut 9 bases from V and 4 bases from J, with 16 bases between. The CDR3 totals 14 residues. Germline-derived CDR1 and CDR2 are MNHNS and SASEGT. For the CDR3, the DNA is TGTGCCAGTTCTAGCTCCCAAGCGTACAATGAGCAGTTCTTC. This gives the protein CASSSSQAYNEQFF.

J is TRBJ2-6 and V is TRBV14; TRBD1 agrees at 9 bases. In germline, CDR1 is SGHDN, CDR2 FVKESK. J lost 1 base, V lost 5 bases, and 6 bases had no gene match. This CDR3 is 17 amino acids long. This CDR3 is CASSYRDRASGANVLTF. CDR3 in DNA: TGTGCCAGCAGCTACCGGGACAGGGCTTCTGGGGCCAACGTCCTGACTTTC.

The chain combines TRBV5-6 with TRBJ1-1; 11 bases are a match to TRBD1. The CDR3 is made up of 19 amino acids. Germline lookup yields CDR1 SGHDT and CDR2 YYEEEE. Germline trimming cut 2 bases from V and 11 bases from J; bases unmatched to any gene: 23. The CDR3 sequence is CASSFWGPDRGPISLGAFF. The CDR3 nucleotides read TGTGCCAGCAGCTTCTGGGGGCCGGACAGGGGGCCTATCTCGCTTGGCGCTTTCTTT.

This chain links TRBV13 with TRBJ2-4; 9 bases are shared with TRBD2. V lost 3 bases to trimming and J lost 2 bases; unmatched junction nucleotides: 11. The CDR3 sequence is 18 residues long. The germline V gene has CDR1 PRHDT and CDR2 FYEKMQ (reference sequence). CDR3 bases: TGTGCCAGCAGCTTGGAGTCACGTAGCGGGAGTTCCAAAAACATTCAGTACTTC. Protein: CASSLESRSGSSKNIQYF. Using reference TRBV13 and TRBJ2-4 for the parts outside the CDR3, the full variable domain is AAGVIQSPRHLIKEKRETATLKCYPIPRHDTVYWYQQGPGQDPQFLISFYEKMQSDKGSIPDRFSAQQFSDYHSELNMSSLELGDSALYFCASSLESRSGSSKNIQYFGAGTRLSVL.

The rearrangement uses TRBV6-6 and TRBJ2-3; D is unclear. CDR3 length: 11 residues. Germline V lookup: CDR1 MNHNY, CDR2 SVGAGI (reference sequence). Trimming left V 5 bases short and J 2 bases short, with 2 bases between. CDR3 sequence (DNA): TGTGCCAGCAGTAACACAGATACGCAGTATTTT. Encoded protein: CASSNTDTQYF.

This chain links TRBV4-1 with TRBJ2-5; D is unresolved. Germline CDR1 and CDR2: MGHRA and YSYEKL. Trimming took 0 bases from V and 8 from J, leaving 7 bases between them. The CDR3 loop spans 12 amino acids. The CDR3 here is CASSQDTFTQYF. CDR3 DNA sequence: TGCGCCAGCAGCCAAGATACCTTTACCCAGTACTTC.

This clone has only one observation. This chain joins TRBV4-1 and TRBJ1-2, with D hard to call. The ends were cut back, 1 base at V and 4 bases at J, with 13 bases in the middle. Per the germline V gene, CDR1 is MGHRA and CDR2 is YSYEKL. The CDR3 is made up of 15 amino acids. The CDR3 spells CASSQVANPSYGYTF. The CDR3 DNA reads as TGCGCCAGCAGCCAAGTCGCAAACCCTAGCTATGGCTACACCTTC.

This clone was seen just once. For the CDR3, the DNA is TGTGCCAGCAGCCAAGCCAGGGAGGGTCAGCCCCAGCATTTT. Its protein is CASSQAREGQPQHF. The V and J genes are TRBV4-2 and TRBJ1-5; possibly TRBD1 for D (5 bases). In germline, CDR1 is LGHNA, CDR2 YNFKEQ. The germline V and J ends were trimmed by 1 base and 6 bases, with 10 bases remaining between them. The CDR3 loop spans 14 amino acids.

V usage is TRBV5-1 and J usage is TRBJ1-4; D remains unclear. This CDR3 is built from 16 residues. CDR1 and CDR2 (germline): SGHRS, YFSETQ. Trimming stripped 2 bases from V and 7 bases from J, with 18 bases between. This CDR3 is CASSFNGPNTIEKLFF. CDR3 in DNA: TGCGCCAGCAGCTTTAACGGGCCCAACACCATTGAAAAACTGTTTTTT.

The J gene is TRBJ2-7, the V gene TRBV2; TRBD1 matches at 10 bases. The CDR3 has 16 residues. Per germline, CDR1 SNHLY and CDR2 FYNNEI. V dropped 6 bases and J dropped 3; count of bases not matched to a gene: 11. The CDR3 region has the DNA TGTGCCAGCAGGGTAACTGCCGGGACAGGGGACTACGAGCAGTACTTC. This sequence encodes CASRVTAGTGDYEQYF. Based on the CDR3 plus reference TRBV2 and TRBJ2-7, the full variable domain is EPEVTQTPSHQVTQMGQEVILRCVPISNHLYFYWYRQILGQKVEFLVSFYNNEISEKSEIFDDQFSVERPDGSNFTLKIRSTKLEDSAMYFCASRVTAGTGDYEQYFGPGTRLTVT.

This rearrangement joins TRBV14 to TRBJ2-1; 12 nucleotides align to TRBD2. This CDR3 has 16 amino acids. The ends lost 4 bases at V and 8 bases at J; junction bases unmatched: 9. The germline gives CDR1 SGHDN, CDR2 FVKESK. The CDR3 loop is CASSLTGTSGFDEQFF. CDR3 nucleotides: TGTGCCAGCAGCCTAACCGGGACTAGCGGGTTCGATGAGCAGTTCTTC.

The CDR3, as DNA: TGTGCCAGCAGCTCTCGGACAGGGCTGAACACCGGGGAGCTGTTTTTT. Translating it yields CASSSRTGLNTGELFF. The rearrangement links TRBV7-9 to TRBJ2-2; 8 bases are shared with TRBD1. Germline V gives CDR1 SEHNR, CDR2 FQNEAQ (reference sequence). V shed 4 bases and J 1 base; nucleotides not matched to a gene: 5. This CDR3 is 16 amino acids long.

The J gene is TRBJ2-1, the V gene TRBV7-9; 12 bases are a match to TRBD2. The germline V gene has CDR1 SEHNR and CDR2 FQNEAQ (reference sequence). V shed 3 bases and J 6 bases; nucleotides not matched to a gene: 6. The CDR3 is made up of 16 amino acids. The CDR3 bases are TGTGCCAGCAGCTTCCAACTAGCGGGAGGACTCAATGAGCAGTTCTTC. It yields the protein CASSFQLAGGLNEQFF.

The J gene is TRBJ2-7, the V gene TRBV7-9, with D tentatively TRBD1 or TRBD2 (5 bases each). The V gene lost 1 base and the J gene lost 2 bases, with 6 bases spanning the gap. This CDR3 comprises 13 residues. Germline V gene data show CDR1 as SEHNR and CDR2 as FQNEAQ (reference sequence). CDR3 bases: TGTGCCAGCAGCTTAGGGGGACCCTACGAGCAGTACTTC. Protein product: CASSLGGPYEQYF.

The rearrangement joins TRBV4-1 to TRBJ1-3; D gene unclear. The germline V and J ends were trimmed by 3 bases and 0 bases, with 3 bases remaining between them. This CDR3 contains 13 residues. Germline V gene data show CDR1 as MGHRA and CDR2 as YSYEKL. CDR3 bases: TGCGCCAGCAGCCAGTCCTCTGGAAACACCATATATTTT. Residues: CASSQSSGNTIYF.

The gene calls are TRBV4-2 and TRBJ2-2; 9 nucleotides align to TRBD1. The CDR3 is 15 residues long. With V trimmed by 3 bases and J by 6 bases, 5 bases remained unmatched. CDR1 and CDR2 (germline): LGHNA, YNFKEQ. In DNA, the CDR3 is TGTGCCAGCAGCCATCCCGGGACAGGGTCCGGGGAGCTGTTTTTT. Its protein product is CASSHPGTGSGELFF.

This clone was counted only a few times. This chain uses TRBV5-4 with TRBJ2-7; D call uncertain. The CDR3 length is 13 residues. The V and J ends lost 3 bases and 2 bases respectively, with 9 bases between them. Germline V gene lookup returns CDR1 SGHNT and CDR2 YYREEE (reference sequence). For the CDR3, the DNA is TGTGCCAGCAGCTCCTGGAGTACCTACGAGCAGTACTTC. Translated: CASSSWSTYEQYF.

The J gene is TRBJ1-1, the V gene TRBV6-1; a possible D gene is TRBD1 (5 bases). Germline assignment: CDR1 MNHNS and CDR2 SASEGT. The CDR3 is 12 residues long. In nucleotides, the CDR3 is TGTGCTAGTCAACTGGGGCCCACTGAAGCTTTCTTT. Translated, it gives CASQLGPTEAFF.

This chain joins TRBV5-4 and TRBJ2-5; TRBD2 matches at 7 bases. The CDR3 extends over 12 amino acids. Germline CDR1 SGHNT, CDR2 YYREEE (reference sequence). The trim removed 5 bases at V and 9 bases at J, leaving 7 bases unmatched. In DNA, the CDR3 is TGTGCCAGCAGTTTCGGGGGAGGGTCCCAGTACTTC. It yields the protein CASSFGGGSQYF.

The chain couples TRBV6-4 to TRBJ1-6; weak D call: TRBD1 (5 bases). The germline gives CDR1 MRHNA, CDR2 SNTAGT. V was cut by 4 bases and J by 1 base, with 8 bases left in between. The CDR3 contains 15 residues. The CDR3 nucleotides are TGTGCCAGCAGTGCCAAGGGGTCCTATAATTCACCCCTCCACTTT. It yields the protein CASSAKGSYNSPLHF.

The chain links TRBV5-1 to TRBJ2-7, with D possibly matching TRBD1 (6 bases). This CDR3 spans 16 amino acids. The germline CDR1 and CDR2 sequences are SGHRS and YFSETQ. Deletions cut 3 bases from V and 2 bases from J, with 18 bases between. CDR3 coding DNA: TGCGCCAGCAGCTGGGACACTAACTTCCCCACCTACGAGCAGTACTTC. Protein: CASSWDTNFPTYEQYF.

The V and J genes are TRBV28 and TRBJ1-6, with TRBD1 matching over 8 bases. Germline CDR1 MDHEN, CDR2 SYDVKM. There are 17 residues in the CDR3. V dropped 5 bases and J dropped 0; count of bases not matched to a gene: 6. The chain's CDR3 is CASSPGTGSSYNSPLHF. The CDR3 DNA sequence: TGTGCCAGCAGTCCCGGGACAGGAAGCTCCTATAATTCACCCCTCCACTTT.